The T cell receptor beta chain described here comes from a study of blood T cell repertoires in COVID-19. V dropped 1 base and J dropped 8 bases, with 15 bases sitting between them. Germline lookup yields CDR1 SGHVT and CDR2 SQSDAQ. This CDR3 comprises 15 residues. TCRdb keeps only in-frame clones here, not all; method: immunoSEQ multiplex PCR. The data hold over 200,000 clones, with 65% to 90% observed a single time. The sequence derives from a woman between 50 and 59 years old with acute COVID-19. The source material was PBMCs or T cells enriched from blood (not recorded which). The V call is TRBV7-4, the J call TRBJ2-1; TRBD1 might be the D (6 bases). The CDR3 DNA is TGTGCCAGCAGCTTAGTGTGCCAGGGGTGGGATGAGCAGTTCTTC. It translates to CASSLVCQGWDEQFF.